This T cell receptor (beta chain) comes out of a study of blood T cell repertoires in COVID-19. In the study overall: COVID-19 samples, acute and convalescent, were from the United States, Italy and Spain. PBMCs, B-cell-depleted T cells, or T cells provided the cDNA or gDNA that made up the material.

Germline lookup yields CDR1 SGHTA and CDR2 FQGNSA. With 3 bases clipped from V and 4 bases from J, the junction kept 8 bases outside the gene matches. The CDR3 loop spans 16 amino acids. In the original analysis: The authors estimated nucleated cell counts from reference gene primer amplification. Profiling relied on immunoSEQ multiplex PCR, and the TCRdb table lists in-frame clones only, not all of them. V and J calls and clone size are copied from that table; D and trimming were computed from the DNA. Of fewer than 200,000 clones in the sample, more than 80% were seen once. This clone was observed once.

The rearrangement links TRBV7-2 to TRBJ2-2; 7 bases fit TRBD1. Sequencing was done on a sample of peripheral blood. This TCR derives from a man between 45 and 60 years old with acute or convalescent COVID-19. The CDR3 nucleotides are TGTGCCAGCAGCTTTTATACAGGGGCCACCACCGGGGAGCTGTTTTTT. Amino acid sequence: CASSFYTGATTGELFF.